This T cell receptor beta chain was obtained from a study of blood T cell repertoires in COVID-19. Study summary: Some COVID-19 samples were acute and others convalescent; all came from the United States, Italy and Spain.

Sequencing was performed with immunoSEQ multiplex PCR; in TCRdb, only in-frame clones are kept and a portion is missing. The sample has just under 60,000 clones; around four fifths are singletons. Germline assignment: CDR1 SGHDT and CDR2 YYEEEE. This CDR3 contains 15 residues. V gave up 4 bases and J gave up 2 bases, with 12 bases separating them. Input material: peripheral blood. The rearrangement joins TRBV5-6 to TRBJ2-2; possibly TRBD1 for D (6 bases). This clonotype was sampled from a man older than 75 with acute or convalescent COVID-19. CDR3 DNA: TGTGCCAGCAGCGTAGGGGGAATAAACACCGGGGAGCTGTTTTTT. Its protein product is CASSVGGINTGELFF. Together with reference TRBV5-6 and TRBJ2-2, the CDR3 gives the full variable domain: DAGVTQSPTHLIKTRGQQVTLRCSPKSGHDTVSWYQQALGQGPQFIFQYYEEEERQRGNFPDRFSGHQFPNYSSELNVNALLLGDSALYLCASSVGGINTGELFFGEGSRLTVL.